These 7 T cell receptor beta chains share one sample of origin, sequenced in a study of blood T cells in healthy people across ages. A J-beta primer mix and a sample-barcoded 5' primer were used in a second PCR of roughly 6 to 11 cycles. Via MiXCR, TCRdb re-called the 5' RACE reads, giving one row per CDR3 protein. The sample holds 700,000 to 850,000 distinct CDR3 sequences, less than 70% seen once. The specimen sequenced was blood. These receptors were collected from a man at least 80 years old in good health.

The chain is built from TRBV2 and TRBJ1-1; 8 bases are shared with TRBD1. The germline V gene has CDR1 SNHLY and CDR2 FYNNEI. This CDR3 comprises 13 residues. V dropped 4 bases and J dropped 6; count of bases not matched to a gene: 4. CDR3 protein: CASSGNRGAEAFF. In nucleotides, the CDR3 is TGTGCCAGCAGTGGCAACAGGGGGGCTGAAGCTTTCTTT.

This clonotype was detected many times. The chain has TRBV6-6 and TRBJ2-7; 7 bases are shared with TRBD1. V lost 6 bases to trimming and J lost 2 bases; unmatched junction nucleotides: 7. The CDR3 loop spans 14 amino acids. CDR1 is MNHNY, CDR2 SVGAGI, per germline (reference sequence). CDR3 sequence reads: CASSQRQGPYEQYF. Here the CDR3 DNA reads TGTGCCAGCAGCCAACGACAGGGCCCCTACGAGCAGTACTTC.

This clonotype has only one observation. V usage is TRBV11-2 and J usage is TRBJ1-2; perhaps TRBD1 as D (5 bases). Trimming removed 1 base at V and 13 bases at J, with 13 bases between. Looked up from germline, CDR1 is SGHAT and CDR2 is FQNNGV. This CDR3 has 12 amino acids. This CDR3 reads CASSLGVRGSTF. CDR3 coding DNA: TGTGCCAGCAGCTTAGGGGTCCGGGGCAGCACCTTC.

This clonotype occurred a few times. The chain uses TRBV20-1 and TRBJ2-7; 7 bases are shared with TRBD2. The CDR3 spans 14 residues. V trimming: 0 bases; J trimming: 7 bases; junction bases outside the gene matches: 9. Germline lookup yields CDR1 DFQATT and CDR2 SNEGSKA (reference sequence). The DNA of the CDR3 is TGCAGTGCTAGAGATCCACTAGCGCTCCGGGAGCAGTACTTC. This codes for CSARDPLALREQYF.

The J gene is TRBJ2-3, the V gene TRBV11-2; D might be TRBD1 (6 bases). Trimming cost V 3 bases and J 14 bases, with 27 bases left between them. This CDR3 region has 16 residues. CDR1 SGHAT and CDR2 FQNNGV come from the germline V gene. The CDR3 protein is CASSFSQGNKHRYAYF. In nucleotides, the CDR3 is TGTGCCAGCAGCTTTAGCCAGGGGAACAAGCACAGATACGCGTATTTT.

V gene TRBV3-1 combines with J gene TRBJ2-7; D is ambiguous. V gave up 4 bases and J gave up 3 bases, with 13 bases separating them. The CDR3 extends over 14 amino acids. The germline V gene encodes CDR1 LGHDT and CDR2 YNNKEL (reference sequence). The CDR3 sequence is CASSPRALLYEQYF. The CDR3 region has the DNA TGTGCCAGCAGCCCTAGGGCCTTACTCTACGAGCAGTACTTC.

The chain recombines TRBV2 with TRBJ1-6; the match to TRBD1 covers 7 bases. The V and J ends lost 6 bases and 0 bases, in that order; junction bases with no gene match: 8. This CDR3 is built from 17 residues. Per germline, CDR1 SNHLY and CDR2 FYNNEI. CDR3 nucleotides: TGTGCCAGCAGCTTCGACAGGGAAAGCTCCTATAATTCACCCCTCCACTTT. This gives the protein CASSFDRESSYNSPLHF.